The TCR beta chain described here comes from a study of cytomegalovirus exposure and HLA in healthy donors. Findings and limits, study-wide: Differences between HLA loci emerged in a later analysis of TCR association rates, with DRB1 most and HLA-C fewest. Later genetic work tied a missense DCLRE1C variant to beta-chain V and J trimming. An observed cluster of highly shared sequence variants was recorded as a likely sequencing artifact.

PCR amplification relied on 60 Vbeta primers (plus 13 Jbeta primers). Authors' processing steps: In a later analysis, of around 80 million unique beta chains, 9 million to 11 million appeared in at least two donors. Assay: immunoSEQ multiplex PCR; the TCRdb copy retains only in-frame clones and omits some. D and trimming were read from the DNA, whereas the V and J calls and clone size are those reported in that table. The sample gives some 120,000 clones, nearly 80% of which show up once; 6.3% is in the top ten. Note on this clone: Its antigen is unknown.

V was pared by 5 bases and J by 8 bases, with 12 bases between. The germline V gene has CDR1 LNHDA and CDR2 SQIVND (reference sequence). The length of the CDR3 is 12 residues. The V and J genes are TRBV19 and TRBJ1-2; D ambiguous. The origin of this receptor is a woman in her 40s in good health and CMV-seronegative. The sequenced sample was PBMCs. DNA for the CDR3: TGTGCCAGTAGTTCCAGGTCGGGAGGCTACACCTTC. Translated: CASSSRSGGYTF.